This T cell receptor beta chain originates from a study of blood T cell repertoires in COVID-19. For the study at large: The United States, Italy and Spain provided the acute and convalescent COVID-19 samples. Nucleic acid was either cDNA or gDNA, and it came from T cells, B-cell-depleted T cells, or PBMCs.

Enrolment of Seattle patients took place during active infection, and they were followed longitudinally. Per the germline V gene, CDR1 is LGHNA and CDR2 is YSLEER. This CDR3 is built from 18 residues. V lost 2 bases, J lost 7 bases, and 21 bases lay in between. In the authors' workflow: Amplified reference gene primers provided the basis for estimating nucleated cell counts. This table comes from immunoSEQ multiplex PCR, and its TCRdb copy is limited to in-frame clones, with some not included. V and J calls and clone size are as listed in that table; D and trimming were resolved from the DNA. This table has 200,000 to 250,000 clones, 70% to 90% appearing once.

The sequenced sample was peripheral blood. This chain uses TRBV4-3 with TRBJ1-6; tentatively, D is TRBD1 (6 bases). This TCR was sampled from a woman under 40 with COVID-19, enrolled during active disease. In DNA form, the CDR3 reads TGCGCCAGCAGCCAACGAGACGGACAGAGGAGGAGGAATTCACCCCTCCACTTT. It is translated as CASSQRDGQRRRNSPLHF.